These 9 T cell receptor beta chains were all obtained from the same sample, sequenced in a study of CD8+ T cells in alopecia areata. Treatment described: oral pan-JAK inhibitor, 5-10 mg twice daily. After isolation, RNA underwent reverse transcription to generate cDNA as the sequencing template. Sequenced by immunoSEQ multiplex PCR; TCRdb stores in-frame clones only, minus some. The sample lists 95,000 to 100,000 clones, roughly 60% occurring once. The sample was CD8+ T cells sorted from blood, taken between weeks 55 and 65, from a patient treated with tofacitinib. These receptors were taken from a human donor with alopecia areata.

This clone was detected a few times. This sequence joins TRBV5-1 and TRBJ1-3, with TRBD1 matching 8 bases. The CDR3 consists of 16 residues. Germline-derived CDR1 and CDR2 are SGHRS and YFSETQ. The ends lost 4 bases at V and 2 bases at J; junction bases unmatched: 8. CDR3 in amino acids: CASSNPWTGTGNTIYF. CDR3 bases: TGCGCCAGCAGCAACCCTTGGACAGGGACTGGAAACACCATATATTTT.

In the case of this clone: The same CDR3 can be traced to other DNA sequences in this sample. This sequence joins TRBV9 and TRBJ2-7, with 7 nucleotides matching TRBD1. This CDR3 contains 14 residues. The trim removed 2 bases at V and 3 bases at J, leaving 5 bases unmatched. From germline, CDR1 is SGDLS and CDR2 YYNGEE. CDR3 in amino acids: CASSVGDSSYEQYF. As DNA, the CDR3 is TGTGCCAGCAGCGTCGGGGACAGCAGCTACGAGCAGTACTTC.

This chain joins TRBV2 and TRBJ2-1; D not certain. Trimming stripped 7 bases from V and 6 bases from J, with 22 bases between. CDR3 length equals 16 residues. Germline CDR1 reads SNHLY; CDR2 reads FYNNEI. CDR3 nucleotides: TGTGCCAGCATAACCACCCCCGGGCCTCAAACCAATGAGCAGTTCTTC. It translates to CASITTPGPQTNEQFF.

This chain connects TRBV4-1 to TRBJ2-3; 7 bases map to TRBD1. V was clipped by 1 base and J by 2 bases; unmatched bases: 3. The CDR3 loop spans 15 amino acids. In germline, CDR1 is MGHRA, CDR2 YSYEKL. This CDR3 is CASSQVDRNTDTQYF. The CDR3 nucleotides are TGCGCCAGCAGCCAAGTGGACAGGAACACAGATACGCAGTATTTT.

A few counts support this clone. The chain links TRBV7-9 to TRBJ1-5; unclear D gene. This CDR3 spans 13 amino acids. Germline assignment: CDR1 SEHNR and CDR2 FQNEAQ (reference sequence). The V and J ends lost 3 bases and 7 bases respectively, with 10 bases between them. DNA of the CDR3: TGTGCCAGCAGCTTTGGACGGGGACAGCCCCAGCATTTT. Protein product: CASSFGRGQPQHF.

The table lists this clone with a few counts. The CDR3 loop reads CASSAGVAGELFF. CDR3 nucleotide sequence: TGCGCCAGCAGCGCAGGGGTTGCCGGGGAGCTGTTTTTT. This sequence joins TRBV10-1 and TRBJ2-2; D is possibly TRBD1 (6 bases). The CDR3 consists of 13 residues. V lost 6 bases and J 6 bases, leaving 11 bases between the germline ends. Germline loops: CDR1 WNHNN, CDR2 SYGVQD (reference sequence).

This chain joins TRBV12-5 and TRBJ1-2; no definite D call. CDR1 LGHNT and CDR2 FRNRAP come from the germline V gene. This CDR3 spans 13 amino acids. Trimming took off 2 bases at V and 8 bases at J, with 12 bases between the two ends. CDR3 nucleotides: TGTGCTAGTGGTTTGACGACTCTACTAGGCTACACCTTC. Translation gives CASGLTTLLGYTF.

The V and J genes are TRBV29-1 and TRBJ2-7; 7 nucleotides match TRBD1. The CDR3 covers 14 residues. CDR1 is SQVTM and CDR2 is ANQGSEA in the germline V gene. V lost 3 bases to trimming and J lost 0 bases; unmatched junction nucleotides: 5. In DNA form, the CDR3 reads TGCAGCGTTGACGGGACAGCCGGCTCCTACGAGCAGTACTTC. This sequence encodes CSVDGTAGSYEQYF.

This sequence joins TRBV11-2 and TRBJ2-7, with D unclear. This CDR3 has 12 residues. Germline V gene lookup returns CDR1 SGHAT and CDR2 FQNNGV. V was shortened by 0 bases and J by 3 bases, with 3 bases between the two germline ends. CDR3 residues: CASSLDLYEQYF. The DNA for the CDR3 is TGTGCCAGCAGCTTAGATCTCTACGAGCAGTACTTC.